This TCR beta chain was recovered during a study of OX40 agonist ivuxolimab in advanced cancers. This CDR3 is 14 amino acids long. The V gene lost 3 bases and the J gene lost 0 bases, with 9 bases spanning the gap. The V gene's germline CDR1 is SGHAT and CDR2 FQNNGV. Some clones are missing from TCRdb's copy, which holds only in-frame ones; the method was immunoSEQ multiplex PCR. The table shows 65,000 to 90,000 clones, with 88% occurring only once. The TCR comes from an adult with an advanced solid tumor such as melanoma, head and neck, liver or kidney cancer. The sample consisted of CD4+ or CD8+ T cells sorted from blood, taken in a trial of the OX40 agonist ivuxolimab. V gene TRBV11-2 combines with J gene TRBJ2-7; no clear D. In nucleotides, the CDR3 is TGTGCCAGCAGCTTCGGACGGAGCTCCTACGAGCAGTACTTC. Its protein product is CASSFGRSSYEQYF.